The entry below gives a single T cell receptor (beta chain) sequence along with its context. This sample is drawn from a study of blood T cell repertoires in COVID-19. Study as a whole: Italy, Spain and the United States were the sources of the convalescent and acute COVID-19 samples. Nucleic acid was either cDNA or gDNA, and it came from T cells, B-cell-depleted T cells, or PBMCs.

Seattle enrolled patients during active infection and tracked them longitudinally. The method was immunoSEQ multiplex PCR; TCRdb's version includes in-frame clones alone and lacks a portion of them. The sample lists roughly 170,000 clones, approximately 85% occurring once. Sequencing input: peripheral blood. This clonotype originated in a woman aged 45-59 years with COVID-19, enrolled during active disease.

Here the CDR3 DNA reads TGTGCCAGCAGTCCGTGGGGCAGGGGTTCATCCTACGAGCAGTACTTC. Protein sequence: CASSPWGRGSSYEQYF. The chain has TRBV6-2 or TRBV6-3 and TRBJ2-7, with D possibly TRBD1 on 6 matching bases. Germline values: CDR1 MNHEY, CDR2 SVGEGT. The CDR3 is 16 amino acids. Trimming shortened V by 5 bases and J by 1 base, and 18 bases separated the two germline ends.